This passage covers 28 T cell receptor beta chains from one sample sequenced in a study of shared clonotypes between healthy human individuals. CD45RO-negative, CCR7-positively selected cells formed the naive CD8 fraction, excluding terminally differentiated effector memory CD45RA+ cells. Assay used: immunoSEQ multiplex PCR; TCRdb lists only in-frame clones, some missing. This table holds some 1,900,000 clones, approximately 95% found once. The sequenced sample was naive CD8+ T cells sorted from blood. The receptors shown here come from a young man in good health.

The chain recombines TRBV7-9 with TRBJ1-1; D may be TRBD1 (5 bases). The germline gives CDR1 SEHNR, CDR2 FQNEAQ (reference sequence). Trimming pared 4 bases from V and 2 bases from J, leaving 11 bases between. The CDR3 loop spans 14 amino acids. CDR3 loop: CASSWGNSNTEAFF. CDR3 bases: TGTGCCAGCAGCTGGGGGAACAGTAACACTGAAGCTTTCTTT. Filled out from reference TRBV7-9 and TRBJ1-1, the complete variable domain reads DTGVSQNPRHKITKRGQNVTFRCDPISEHNRLYWYRQTLGQGPEFLTYFQNEAQLEKSRLLSDRFSAERPKGSFSTLEIQRTEQGDSAMYLCASSWGNSNTEAFFGQGTRLTVV.

Remarks on this clone: This same CDR3 is encoded by further DNA sequences in the sample. The rearrangement uses TRBV7-9 and TRBJ1-1, with D tentatively TRBD1 (5 bases). CDR1 and CDR2 from the germline V gene are SEHNR and FQNEAQ (reference sequence). The V gene lost 4 bases and the J gene lost 4 bases, with 10 bases spanning the gap. CDR3 length: 13 residues. The CDR3 DNA reads as TGTGCCAGCAGCTCCCCCGGGGGCACTGAAGCTTTCTTT. It encodes CASSSPGGTEAFF.

V is TRBV28 and J is TRBJ1-2; 9 bases agree with TRBD1. V shed 8 bases, J shed 6 bases, and the junction held 4 bases outside the gene matches. The CDR3 totals 12 residues. The germline V gene has CDR1 MDHEN and CDR2 SYDVKM. DNA of the CDR3: TGTGCCAGCGGGACAGGGAACAATGGCTACACCTTC. It is translated as CASGTGNNGYTF.

The chain carries TRBV27 and TRBJ2-3, with 12 bases that match TRBD2. With V trimmed by 3 bases and J by 1 base, 2 bases remained unmatched. Germline V gives CDR1 MNHEY, CDR2 SMNVEV (reference sequence). This CDR3 spans 16 amino acids. CDR3 sequence (DNA): TGTGCCAGCAGTTTGCGGACTAGCGGGGGCACAGATACGCAGTATTTT. Protein product: CASSLRTSGGTDTQYF.

This sequence joins TRBV4-3 and TRBJ1-4, with D tentatively TRBD1 (5 bases). Trimming left V 4 bases short and J 3 bases short, with 12 bases between. Germline V gene sequence: CDR1 LGHNA, CDR2 YSLEER. CDR3 size: 15 residues. The CDR3 here is CASSPLPGPNEKLFF. As DNA, the CDR3 is TGCGCCAGCAGCCCCCTACCGGGACCTAATGAAAAACTGTTTTTT.

The sample holds one count of this clone. The rearrangement joins TRBV11-2 to TRBJ2-5, with D tentatively TRBD2 (5 bases). Germline lookup yields CDR1 SGHAT and CDR2 FQNNGV. Between the trimmed V and J ends, which lost 2 bases and 11 bases, there was a span of 15 bases. This CDR3 has 13 amino acids. The DNA for the CDR3 is TGTGCCAGCAGCTTAACTCCCCTTGGGAGTCAGTACTTC. Its protein is CASSLTPLGSQYF.

The chain carries TRBV27 and TRBJ2-3; 11 positions agree with TRBD2. The CDR3 length is 17 residues. CDR1 is MNHEY and CDR2 is SMNVEV in the germline V gene (reference sequence). The trim removed 2 bases at V and 4 bases at J, leaving 8 bases unmatched. CDR3 in DNA: TGTGCCAGCAGTTTAGTAGCGGGGGGGCCCGGGGCAGATACGCAGTATTTT. This gives the protein CASSLVAGGPGADTQYF.

A single count supports this clone. The gene calls are TRBV27 and TRBJ2-7, with 9 bases that match TRBD1. The V gene's germline CDR1 is MNHEY and CDR2 SMNVEV (reference sequence). V trimming: 5 bases; J trimming: 2 bases; junction bases outside the gene matches: 7. The CDR3 has 15 amino acids. As DNA, the CDR3 is TGTGCCAGCAGTCCAGGACAGGGGATCGCCTACGAGCAGTACTTC. Translating gives CASSPGQGIAYEQYF.

The chain is built from TRBV29-1 and TRBJ2-5, with D uncertain. CDR1 SQVTM and CDR2 ANQGSEA come from the germline V gene. This CDR3 spans 10 amino acids. V lost 3 bases to trimming and J lost 1 base, with 0 bases between them. CDR3: CSVDQETQYF. The CDR3 DNA reads TGCAGCGTTGACCAAGAGACCCAGTACTTC.

The V gene is TRBV28, the J gene TRBJ1-5; 7 bases line up with TRBD1. There are 17 residues in the CDR3. V gave up 2 bases and J gave up 4 bases; unmatched junction bases: 11. Germline CDR1 is MDHEN and CDR2 is SYDVKM. The DNA for the CDR3 is TGTGCCAGCAGTTTAGGACCGGGACAGAGCATTAATCAGCCCCAGCATTTT. Its protein is CASSLGPGQSINQPQHF.

J is TRBJ2-1 and V is TRBV9; 9 nucleotides match TRBD1. The CDR3 is 17 amino acids. Losses at the gene ends were 0 bases for V and 5 bases for J; bases not matched to a gene: 9. Germline lookup yields CDR1 SGDLS and CDR2 YYNGEE. The CDR3 loop is CASSVAHTGGTHNEQFF. In DNA, the CDR3 is TGTGCCAGCAGCGTAGCCCATACAGGGGGCACGCACAATGAGCAGTTCTTC.

This sequence joins TRBV27 and TRBJ2-7, with 8 nucleotides matching TRBD2. Germline V lookup: CDR1 MNHEY, CDR2 SMNVEV (reference sequence). This CDR3 has 15 amino acids. Trimming at V came to 4 bases and at J to 6 bases, leaving 11 bases not matched to a gene. In DNA, the CDR3 is TGTGCCAGCAGTTCCCCAGCTAGCGGGCTCTTCGAGCAGTACTTC. As protein: CASSSPASGLFEQYF.

This clone was counted once. The chain joins TRBV7-6 to TRBJ1-3; unclear D gene. Trimming shortened V by 1 base and J by 4 bases, and 11 bases separated the two germline ends. CDR1 and CDR2 from the germline V gene are SGHVS and FNYEAQ. The CDR3 is made up of 15 amino acids. CDR3 bases: TGTGCCAGCAGCTTAGGGGAAGTGTCGGGAAACACCATATATTTT. This gives the protein CASSLGEVSGNTIYF. The full variable domain, its missing parts supplied by reference TRBV7-6 and TRBJ1-3, is GAGVSQSPRYKVTKRGQDVALRCDPISGHVSLYWYRQALGQGPEFLTYFNYEAQQDKSGLPNDRFSAERPEGSISTLTIQRTEQRDSAMYRCASSLGEVSGNTIYFGEGSWLTVV.

The chain recombines TRBV11-2 with TRBJ2-7; TRBD1 is a possible D gene (5 bases). CDR1 and CDR2 from the germline V gene are SGHAT and FQNNGV. Trimming shortened V by 3 bases and J by 1 base, and 16 bases separated the two germline ends. CDR3 length equals 16 residues. CDR3 in amino acids: CASSFSLGTGSYEQYF. The CDR3 DNA sequence: TGTGCCAGCAGCTTCTCTCTCGGCACAGGTTCCTACGAGCAGTACTTC.

The gene calls are TRBV6-5 and TRBJ1-4; D might be TRBD1 (5 bases). The CDR3 loop spans 15 amino acids. Germline lookup yields CDR1 MNHEY and CDR2 SVGAGI. Trimming left V 6 bases short and J 8 bases short, with 19 bases between. The chain's CDR3 is CASSLSTGTEEKLFF. CDR3 nucleotide sequence: TGTGCCAGCAGCCTATCTACGGGGACGGAAGAAAAACTGTTTTTT.

V gene TRBV5-1 combines with J gene TRBJ2-7, with D hard to call. Germline loops: CDR1 SGHRS, CDR2 YFSETQ. V was shortened by 0 bases and J by 0 bases, with 7 bases between the two germline ends. The CDR3 spans 14 residues. DNA for the CDR3: TGCGCCAGCAGCTTGGTTGGGATCTCCTACGAGCAGTACTTC. It encodes CASSLVGISYEQYF.

This chain joins TRBV5-1 and TRBJ2-7, with D possibly TRBD2 on 5 matching bases. The length of the CDR3 is 14 residues. Germline CDR1 and CDR2: SGHRS and YFSETQ. V was cut by 3 bases and J by 2 bases, with 12 bases left in between. CDR3 nucleotide sequence: TGCGCCAGCAGCTGGAGACTAAACCCCTACGAGCAGTACTTC. It codes for CASSWRLNPYEQYF.

The chain combines TRBV19 with TRBJ2-7, with D possibly TRBD1 on 7 matching bases. The V gene lost 2 bases and the J gene lost 7 bases, with 12 bases spanning the gap. Germline assignment: CDR1 LNHDA and CDR2 SQIVND (reference sequence). The CDR3 spans 13 residues. CDR3 region: CASSITGAGEQYF. The CDR3 DNA sequence: TGTGCCAGTAGTATAACAGGGGCGGGGGAGCAGTACTTC.

J is TRBJ2-3 and V is TRBV27; 7 bases map to TRBD1. This CDR3 has 15 residues. The germline CDR1 and CDR2 sequences are MNHEY and SMNVEV (reference sequence). V trimming: 4 bases; J trimming: 4 bases; junction bases outside the gene matches: 8. The CDR3 spells CASSSTGIQSDTQYF. DNA for the CDR3: TGTGCCAGCAGTTCGACAGGGATACAATCAGATACGCAGTATTTT.

The genes are TRBV27 and TRBJ2-7; tentative D call: TRBD2 (5 bases). V dropped 7 bases and J dropped 2 bases, with 18 bases sitting between them. Germline V CDR1 and CDR2: MNHEY, SMNVEV (reference sequence). This CDR3 is built from 15 residues. The CDR3 coding sequence is TGTGCCAGCACCCCCCCCCGGACTTCCACCTACGAGCAGTACTTC. This translates into CASTPPRTSTYEQYF.

For the CDR3, the DNA is TGTGCCAGTAGTACCCTACTAGCCGGTGGCTACACCTTC. Residues: CASSTLLAGGYTF. V is TRBV19 and J is TRBJ1-2; D is uncertain. The CDR3 is 13 amino acids. Germline V gives CDR1 LNHDA, CDR2 SQIVND (reference sequence). Trimming pared 4 bases from V and 7 bases from J, leaving 13 bases between.

The chain joins TRBV5-8 to TRBJ2-7; 8 bases are shared with TRBD2. The CDR3 has 14 residues. Per the germline V gene, CDR1 is SGHTS and CDR2 is YDEGEE. V shed 4 bases, J shed 3 bases, and the junction held 6 bases outside the gene matches. CDR3 nucleotide sequence: TGTGCCAGCAGCGACCTAGCGGGTTACTACGAGCAGTACTTC. This codes for CASSDLAGYYEQYF.

The rearrangement joins TRBV11-2 to TRBJ2-7, with 12 bases identical to TRBD2. V lost 7 bases to trimming and J lost 1 base; unmatched junction nucleotides: 14. This CDR3 region has 18 residues. The V gene's germline CDR1 is SGHAT and CDR2 FQNNGV. The DNA of the CDR3 is TGTGCCAGCATCCCCTCCGGGACTAGCGGGCTTGGTTCCTACGAGCAGTACTTC. Amino acid sequence: CASIPSGTSGLGSYEQYF.

The chain employs TRBV9 and TRBJ2-3; 9 bases fit TRBD2. CDR3 size: 16 residues. J was trimmed by 5 bases and V by 0 bases; bases with no gene match: 7. From germline, CDR1 is SGDLS and CDR2 YYNGEE. DNA for the CDR3: TGTGCCAGCAGCGTAGGGCGGGGGGGCGTGATAGATACGCAGTATTTT. It specifies CASSVGRGGVIDTQYF.

The V and J genes are TRBV10-3 and TRBJ2-3, with D possibly matching TRBD2 (5 bases). The length of the CDR3 is 13 residues. V dropped 10 bases and J dropped 6 bases, with 17 bases sitting between them. Germline lookup yields CDR1 ENHRY and CDR2 SYGVKD. CDR3 in amino acids: CATRDLDLDTQYF. The CDR3 nucleotides are TGTGCCACCCGGGATTTGGACCTGGATACGCAGTATTTT.

This chain joins TRBV5-4 and TRBJ2-2; no clear D gene. Germline assignment: CDR1 SGHNT and CDR2 YYREEE (reference sequence). The germline V and J ends were trimmed by 6 bases and 8 bases, with 35 bases remaining between them. The CDR3 is 20 residues long. The CDR3 loop is CASTPGSSASSYFLSGELFF. CDR3 sequence (DNA): TGTGCCAGCACCCCCGGTTCTTCGGCTAGTAGTTATTTCCTGTCTGGGGAGCTGTTTTTT.

J is TRBJ2-7 and V is TRBV5-3; TRBD2 matches at 9 bases. TRBV5-3 is an ORF; its function is uncertain. The junction had 7 bases not matched to a gene; V was cut back by 0 bases and J by 0 bases. CDR3 length: 17 residues. The CDR3, as DNA: TGTGCCAGAAGCTTGGAAGTGACTAGCGGCAGCTCCTACGAGCAGTACTTC. Its translation: CARSLEVTSGSSYEQYF.

V and J are TRBV27 and TRBJ1-2, with D possibly matching TRBD1 (6 bases). Between the trimmed V and J ends, which lost 1 base and 6 bases, there was a span of 15 bases. CDR3 length: 15 residues. Germline V gives CDR1 MNHEY, CDR2 SMNVEV (reference sequence). CDR3 in amino acids: CASSLFLGQKNGYTF. DNA of the CDR3: TGTGCCAGCAGTTTATTTCTCGGACAGAAAAATGGCTACACCTTC.